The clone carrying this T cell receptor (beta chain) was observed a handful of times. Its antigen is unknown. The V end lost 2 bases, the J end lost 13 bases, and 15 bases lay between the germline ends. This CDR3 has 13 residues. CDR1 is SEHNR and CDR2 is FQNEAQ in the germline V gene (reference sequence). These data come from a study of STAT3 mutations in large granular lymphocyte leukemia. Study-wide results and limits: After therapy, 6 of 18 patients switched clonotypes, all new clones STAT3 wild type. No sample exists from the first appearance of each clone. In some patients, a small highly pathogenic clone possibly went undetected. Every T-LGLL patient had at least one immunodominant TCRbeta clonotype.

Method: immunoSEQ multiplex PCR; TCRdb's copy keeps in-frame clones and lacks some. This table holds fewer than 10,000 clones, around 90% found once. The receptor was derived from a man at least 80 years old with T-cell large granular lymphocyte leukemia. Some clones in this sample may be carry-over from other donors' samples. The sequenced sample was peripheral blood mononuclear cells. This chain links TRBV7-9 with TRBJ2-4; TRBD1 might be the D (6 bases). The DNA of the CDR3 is TGTGCCAGCAGCTTAAGCGTGGACAGTCCCCAGTACTTC. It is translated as CASSLSVDSPQYF.